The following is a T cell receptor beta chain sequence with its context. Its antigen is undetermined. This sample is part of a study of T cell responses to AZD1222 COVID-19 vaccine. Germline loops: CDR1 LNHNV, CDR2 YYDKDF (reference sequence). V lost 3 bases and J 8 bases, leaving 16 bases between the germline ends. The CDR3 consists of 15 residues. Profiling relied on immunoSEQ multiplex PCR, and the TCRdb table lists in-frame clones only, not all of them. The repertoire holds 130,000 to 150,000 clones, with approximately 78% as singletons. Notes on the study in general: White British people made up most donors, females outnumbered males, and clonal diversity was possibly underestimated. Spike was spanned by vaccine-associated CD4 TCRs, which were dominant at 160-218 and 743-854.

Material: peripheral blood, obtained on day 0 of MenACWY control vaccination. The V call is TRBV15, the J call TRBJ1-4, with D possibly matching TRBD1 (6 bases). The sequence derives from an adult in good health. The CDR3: CATSSTRGFGEKLFF. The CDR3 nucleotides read TGTGCCACCAGCAGTACTAGGGGGTTTGGAGAAAAACTGTTTTTT.